These T cell receptor beta chains were read from a single sample in a study of blood T cell repertoires in COVID-19. The table came from immunoSEQ multiplex PCR; TCRdb's copy has only in-frame clones and leaves some out. The sample records hundreds of thousands of clones, 80% to 90% being singletons. Material: PBMCs or T cells enriched from blood (not recorded which). These TCRs come from a man between 40 and 49 years old who had recovered from COVID-19. CDR3s include the opening cysteine and the closing phenylalanine or tryptophan. A D gene is named only where the DNA matches it firmly. The size entry is marked missing in some rows and otherwise reads once, few, many or a size class.

V gene: TRBV14
J gene: TRBJ1-4
D gene: TRBD1
clone size: .
CDR3 DNA: TGTGCCAGCAGCCAATGGCAGGGGGAAGGGGCAACTAATGAAAAACTGTTTTTT
CDR3 protein: CASSQWQGEGATNEKLFF

V gene: TRBV27
J gene: TRBJ1-4
D gene: .
clone size: .
CDR3 DNA: TGTGCCAGCAGTTCGATCTTCAGGGAGGTTGAAAAACTGTTTTTT
CDR3 protein: CASSSIFREVEKLFF

V gene: TRBV11-3
J gene: TRBJ2-3
D gene: TRBD2
clone size: .
CDR3 DNA: TGTGCCAGCAGCGTGACCGGGACTAGCGGGGATACGCAGTATTTT
CDR3 protein: CASSVTGTSGDTQYF

V gene: TRBV11-3
J gene: TRBJ2-3
D gene: .
clone size: .
CDR3 DNA: TGTGCCAGCAGCTTAGGCGGATGGGAGACGGGCCCAGATACGCAGTATTTT
CDR3 protein: CASSLGGWETGPDTQYF

V gene: TRBV3-1/TRBV3-2
J gene: TRBJ1-2
D gene: .
clone size: .
CDR3 DNA: TGTGCCAGCAGCCTCGGAGGGGTGCCTAACTATGGCTACACCTTC
CDR3 protein: CASSLGGVPNYGYTF

V gene: TRBV19
J gene: TRBJ2-4
D gene: TRBD1
clone size: .
CDR3 DNA: TGTGCCACCAAGAGGGACAGCTCCAAAAACATTCAGTACTTC
CDR3 protein: CATKRDSSKNIQYF

V gene: TRBV6-4
J gene: TRBJ2-3
D gene: TRBD2
clone size: .
CDR3 DNA: TGTGCCAGCAGTGAATTAGCGGGCAGCACAGATACGCAGTATTTT
CDR3 protein: CASSELAGSTDTQYF

V gene: TRBV6-6
J gene: TRBJ2-5
D gene: .
clone size: once
CDR3 DNA: TGTGCCAGCAGTCAACTCTCCATTCTAGAGACCCAGTACTTC
CDR3 protein: CASSQLSILETQYF

V gene: TRBV6-6
J gene: TRBJ1-1
D gene: .
clone size: .
CDR3 DNA: TGTGCCACAATTATTAAAGGGGGGAACACTGAAGCTTTCTTT
CDR3 protein: CATIIKGGNTEAFF

V gene: TRBV7-9
J gene: TRBJ2-1
D gene: TRBD1
clone size: once
CDR3 DNA: TGTGCCAGCAGACGAAAGGACAGGGGGGACACGAATGAGCAGTTCTTC
CDR3 protein: CASRRKDRGDTNEQFF

V gene: TRBV7-2
J gene: TRBJ1-2
D gene: TRBD1
clone size: few
CDR3 DNA: TGTGCCAGCAGCTTAGATGTGGGGACAGGAGGCAACTATGGCTACACCTTC
CDR3 protein: CASSLDVGTGGNYGYTF

V gene: TRBV19
J gene: TRBJ2-7
D gene: .
clone size: .
CDR3 DNA: TGTGCCAGTAGTATAGGGCACCGTGGAGTCTACGAGCAGTACTTC
CDR3 protein: CASSIGHRGVYEQYF

V gene: TRBV28
J gene: TRBJ2-1
D gene: .
clone size: .
CDR3 DNA: TGTGCCAGCCGGACTGGACTGGGAGGCAATGAGCAGTTCTTC
CDR3 protein: CASRTGLGGNEQFF

V gene: TRBV19
J gene: TRBJ2-7
D gene: .
clone size: .
CDR3 DNA: TGTGCCAGTAGTCCCCAAGGGGGTCCTAGCGGCCTCTACGAGCAGTACTTC
CDR3 protein: CASSPQGGPSGLYEQYF

V gene: TRBV7-6
J gene: TRBJ1-4
D gene: TRBD1
clone size: few
CDR3 DNA: TGTGCCAGCAGACCGAGACAGGGAACTAATGAAAAACTGTTTTTT
CDR3 protein: CASRPRQGTNEKLFF

V gene: TRBV6-2/TRBV6-3
J gene: TRBJ2-1
D gene: TRBD2
clone size: few
CDR3 DNA: TGTGCCAGCAGTTACGGAACAAGCGGGGGTTTTGAGCAGTTCTTC
CDR3 protein: CASSYGTSGGFEQFF

V gene: TRBV19
J gene: TRBJ1-1
D gene: TRBD1
clone size: .
CDR3 DNA: TGTGCCAGTAGTTTCCGCCCGGGACAGAGCTTTGAAGCTTTCTTT
CDR3 protein: CASSFRPGQSFEAFF

V gene: TRBV7-8
J gene: TRBJ1-5
D gene: .
clone size: .
CDR3 DNA: TGTGCCAGCAGCTTAGCAGGGAGGGATCAGCCCCAGCATTTT
CDR3 protein: CASSLAGRDQPQHF

V gene: TRBV7-3
J gene: TRBJ1-6
D gene: TRBD1
clone size: .
CDR3 DNA: TGTGCCAGCAGCCCCCTAGCCAGGACAGGTAGTCAAGGTAATTCACCCCTCCACTTT
CDR3 protein: CASSPLARTGSQGNSPLHF

V gene: TRBV3-1/TRBV3-2
J gene: TRBJ1-2
D gene: TRBD1
clone size: .
CDR3 DNA: TGTGCCAGCAGCAGCCGGGACAGGGCCCGTTTTAATCATGGCTACACCTTC
CDR3 protein: CASSSRDRARFNHGYTF

V gene: TRBV7-2
J gene: TRBJ2-7
D gene: TRBD2
clone size: .
CDR3 DNA: TGTGCCAGCAGGCCCCCGGGACTAGCGCCCTACGAGCAGTACTTC
CDR3 protein: CASRPPGLAPYEQYF

V gene: TRBV7-9
J gene: TRBJ2-7
D gene: .
clone size: .
CDR3 DNA: TGTGCCAGCAGCTTAAATCCAGAATACTACGAGCAGTACTTC
CDR3 protein: CASSLNPEYYEQYF

V gene: TRBV2
J gene: TRBJ1-2
D gene: TRBD1
clone size: .
CDR3 DNA: TGTGCCAGCAGGGGGGACAGCCCTAACTATGGCTACACCTTC
CDR3 protein: CASRGDSPNYGYTF

V gene: TRBV30
J gene: TRBJ1-4
D gene: .
clone size: .
CDR3 DNA: TGTGCCTGGACTGTCGTGGGGGGGTCTAATGAAAAACTGTTTTTT
CDR3 protein: CAWTVVGGSNEKLFF

V gene: TRBV3-1/TRBV3-2
J gene: TRBJ1-1
D gene: .
clone size: .
CDR3 DNA: TGTGCCAGCAGCCAAGTTCCCCCTAGGCGAGGAGCGAACACTGAAGCTTTCTTT
CDR3 protein: CASSQVPPRRGANTEAFF

V gene: TRBV6-5
J gene: TRBJ2-4
D gene: .
clone size: .
CDR3 DNA: TGTGCCAGCACGCGCTTAAACATTCAGTACTTC
CDR3 protein: CASTRLNIQYF

V gene: TRBV29-1
J gene: TRBJ2-7
D gene: .
clone size: .
CDR3 DNA: TGCAGCGTTCCGAAATCCCCAGGGGCTTTCTCCTACGAGCAGTACTTC
CDR3 protein: CSVPKSPGAFSYEQYF

V gene: TRBV4-3
J gene: TRBJ1-1
D gene: TRBD1
clone size: .
CDR3 DNA: TGCGCCAGCAGCCAAGACAGGGGGTCTGACACTGAAGCTTTCTTT
CDR3 protein: CASSQDRGSDTEAFF

V gene: TRBV3-1/TRBV3-2
J gene: TRBJ2-7
D gene: TRBD2
clone size: .
CDR3 DNA: TGTGCCAGCAGCCCACTAGCGGGAGGGCAACAGTACTTC
CDR3 protein: CASSPLAGGQQYF